The sequence of this T cell receptor (beta chain) was determined in a study of chemoradiotherapy in HPV16-positive cancers. Study as a whole: Functional T-cell assays on two HPV16-positive patients' cells defined candidate HPV-specific clones and common TCR motifs. Study-level findings and limits: HPV-specific T cells were functionally defined from only two HPV16-positive patients. Non-HPV-specific T cells did not expand in tumors during treatment, whereas candidate HPV-specific clones and E7-related motifs did.

Concerning this clone itself: Its antigen is undetermined.

Some clones are missing from TCRdb's copy, which holds only in-frame ones; the method was immunoSEQ multiplex PCR. Among approximately 13,000 clones, approximately 89% were seen once, and the ten largest hold about 4.5%. Repeated repertoire sampling spanned the course of chemoradiotherapy. Germline V gene lookup returns CDR1 SGHNT and CDR2 YENEEA. CDR3 length equals 13 residues. With 3 bases removed from V and 1 base from J, the gap between germline ends came to 6 bases. This sequence joins TRBV11-3 and TRBJ1-1; D is possibly TRBD1 (6 bases). The sequence was obtained from a human donor with HPV-associated anogenital cancer. The material sequenced was tumor tissue, taken from a patient who underwent chemoradiotherapy. The CDR3 sequence is CASSFRGNTEAFF. CDR3 nucleotide sequence: TGTGCCAGCAGCTTCAGGGGGAACACTGAAGCTTTCTTT.